A selection of T cell receptor beta chains follows, all from one sample in a study of T-cell reconstitution after alpha-beta-depleted transplantation in children. Each CDR3 protein is one row after TCRdb ran MiXCR on the PCR reads. The table records about 97,000 distinct CDR3 sequences, approximately 8% of them present only once. The sample here was PBMCs, taken before TCRalphabeta/CD19-depleted stem cell transplant. The receptors were gathered from a boy aged 2 to 10 with acute lymphoblastic leukemia, due to receive a stem cell transplant. The conserved cysteine and the conserved F or W are not part of the CDR3 here. Each record gives: CDR3 protein, V gene, D gene. The D gene is left open where the match is weak.

CDR3 protein: ASSSNQGLAGDEQF; V gene: TRBV7-9; D gene: TRBD2
CDR3 protein: SALTWTDYTEAF; V gene: TRBV20-1; D gene: .
CDR3 protein: ASSVMLRGRELF; V gene: TRBV7-2; D gene: .
CDR3 protein: ASSHGGGGNTIY; V gene: TRBV7-2; D gene: .
CDR3 protein: ASSAQGAVYGYT; V gene: TRBV12-3/TRBV12-4; D gene: TRBD1
CDR3 protein: ASRPSGGRTYNEQF; V gene: TRBV19; D gene: TRBD2
CDR3 protein: ASSPLGNQETQY; V gene: TRBV27; D gene: .
CDR3 protein: ASSLARSTDTQY; V gene: TRBV12-3/TRBV12-4; D gene: .
CDR3 protein: ASSPHQNEQF; V gene: TRBV18; D gene: .
CDR3 protein: ASKGYGYT; V gene: TRBV12-3/TRBV12-4; D gene: .
CDR3 protein: ASSPNRVEVGSYT; V gene: TRBV12-3/TRBV12-4; D gene: .
CDR3 protein: ASSFPGTGKIPGANVLT; V gene: TRBV12-3/TRBV12-4; D gene: TRBD1
CDR3 protein: ASSSRGQAYHEQY; V gene: TRBV13; D gene: TRBD1
CDR3 protein: ASSLVYLSYNEQF; V gene: TRBV7-2; D gene: .
CDR3 protein: ASSLDLDRVYGYT; V gene: TRBV11-2; D gene: TRBD1
CDR3 protein: ASSEDRVYEQY; V gene: TRBV6-1; D gene: TRBD1
CDR3 protein: ACSQDRAGGEADTQY; V gene: TRBV3-1; D gene: TRBD1
CDR3 protein: ASSLGHTGGQDTQY; V gene: TRBV7-2; D gene: TRBD2
CDR3 protein: ASDQGSTDTQY; V gene: TRBV10-2; D gene: .
CDR3 protein: SALRGAVQETQY; V gene: TRBV20-1; D gene: TRBD2
CDR3 protein: SARDPRSGYT; V gene: TRBV20-1; D gene: .
CDR3 protein: ASSQASGELF; V gene: TRBV4-1; D gene: .
CDR3 protein: ASSPLTTGDGYT; V gene: TRBV14; D gene: TRBD1
CDR3 protein: ASSSQTVSEKLF; V gene: TRBV18; D gene: .
CDR3 protein: ASSYQEVQPQH; V gene: TRBV5-8; D gene: .
CDR3 protein: ASSTRPRETQY; V gene: TRBV6-2/TRBV6-3; D gene: .
CDR3 protein: ASSPTGRGMNTEAF; V gene: TRBV5-1; D gene: .
CDR3 protein: ASSLDRSDTEAF; V gene: TRBV7-6; D gene: .
CDR3 protein: SVERFGGTKTQY; V gene: TRBV29-1; D gene: .
CDR3 protein: ASSVPGEY; V gene: TRBV2; D gene: .
CDR3 protein: ATRIRGHRSSYEQY; V gene: TRBV24-1; D gene: .
CDR3 protein: ASSQATRGFSYEQY; V gene: TRBV4-3; D gene: .
CDR3 protein: ASSQVLSRGLRAF; V gene: TRBV3-1; D gene: .
CDR3 protein: ASSLGQGDREQY; V gene: TRBV5-4; D gene: .
CDR3 protein: SARRQGDIGELF; V gene: TRBV20-1; D gene: TRBD1
CDR3 protein: ASTPSTSDNEQF; V gene: TRBV3-1; D gene: .
CDR3 protein: ASSLSLSILDYEQY; V gene: TRBV5-5; D gene: .